This record covers a single T cell receptor (beta chain). Its antigen remains unidentified. The record has no base qualities; no much larger clone is one base away. The sample comes from a study of shared clonotypes between healthy human individuals (dated by TCRdb to about 2020). About the full investigation: Two women and a few men aged 18 to 49 years were included in the cohort. Per donor, three plates each were used for CD4 naive and CD4 memory, two for CD8 naive, and one for CD8 memory. To estimate repertoire size and how much clonotypes are shared between individuals, the study performed deep sequencing of blood TCR repertoires from a few healthy adults. Different laboratories and diverse techniques were used to prepare libraries and sequence TCR repertoires, to increase sequencing depth and limit assay-specific biases. Each donor's leukapheresis produced roughly between roughly 0.85 and 9.5 billion PBMCs. Paper-wide results and their limitations: Compared with non-shared clonotypes, clonotypes shared by all four sorted-subset donors had higher generation probabilities. The small number of donors limited the genetic and exposure-history diversity represented. About 4.5% of naive CD4, around 3.6% of naive CD8, roughly 2.4% of memory CD4, and about 0.4% of memory CD8 clonotypes were shared across a few donors. Naive subsets generally had larger estimated clonotype richness than memory subsets did. Pairwise subsampling led to the expectation that sequencing depth would affect the degree of clonotype sharing among donors. Incomplete sequencing was indicated by rarefaction of sorted-subset datasets, despite the large sequencing depth. Sampling was restricted to blood, and TCR repertoires in tissues likely differ from the TCR repertoires found in blood.

CDR1 and CDR2 were assigned from the germline V gene as SGHDT and YYEEEE. Ends trimmed: V by 1 base, J by 3 bases; bases unmatched to a gene: 11. The CDR3 sequence holds 17 residues, the cysteine and phenylalanine included. Just the 51-base CDR3 DNA is kept, in frame starting at base 1. Using the deep immunoSEQ assay, multiplex PCR amplified TCR CDR3 regions from genomic DNA. Genomic DNA extracted from each cell subset was distributed evenly over all wells of several immunoSEQ 96-well plates, and each plate served as one replicate. For sorted subsets, 150 to 250 ng genomic DNA, equal to 25,000 to 35,000 T cell genomes, was loaded into each replicate PCR. Purified libraries were quantified with a Qubit 3.0 fluorometer, sized on a Bioanalyzer 2100, and re-quantified with the KAPA Library Quantification kit. Every immunoSEQ 96-well plate was sequenced on a dedicated single-read 150-cycle Illumina NextSeq 550 flow cell. In the authors' own workflow: Because the immunoSEQ output held only junctional sequences and lacked quality scores, the filtering could not match the filtering applied to full-length reads. To assign V/J genes and CDR3, sequences were annotated using PyIR, a Python wrapper for IgBLAST v1.9, with IMGT germline references. Reads were filtered out if the reads had weak V/J assignments (E-value above 1e-6), no CDR3, stop codons, out-of-frame junctions, or ambiguous translated residues. V3J clonotypes were defined by identical inferred V gene, J gene, and CDR3 amino acid sequence. Percentage overlap between repertoires was computed as shared unique clonotypes divided by the size of the smaller repertoire. Repertoire richness was assessed with RTK rarefaction, the Chao1 estimator, and Recon v2.1 estimates of unobserved clonotypes. OLGA was used to compute generation probabilities for all TCRbeta clonotypes that the gDNA method yielded from a few donors. The immuneACCESS repertoire file appears here via TCRdb, limited to in-frame rearrangements. These files lack a portion of the clones; in checked studies, under half of the deficit traces to unresolved V genes, and the cause of the others is not known. The V and J calls and clone size are taken from that table; D and trimming were inferred from the DNA. The sample contains 2 million to 3 million clones, roughly 92% of them found a single time. The top ten clonotypes cover roughly 0.14% of the sample.

The donors were healthy, HIV-negative adults with no recently reported acute infections or vaccinations. All donors were Caucasian adults living in Nashville, Tennessee, USA. CD4+ T cells were enriched through magnetic negative selection, after which naive cells were positively selected on CD45RA and the remaining negative fraction served as the memory subset. After blood collection by leukapheresis, PBMCs were isolated using Ficoll-Histopaque density gradient centrifugation and then cryopreserved in the vapor phase of liquid nitrogen. Analytical flow cytometry was used to check the purity and quantity of every magnetically sorted T cell population. From each sorted fraction, genomic DNA was isolated and quantified by UV absorbance on a Nanodrop 2000c.

The specimen was naive CD4+ T cells sorted from blood. What the cell subset or site label conveys for this sample: CD45RA+ positively selected. The sequence is built from TRBV5-6 and TRBJ2-3; 7 central bases correspond to TRBD1. The receptor was derived from a man younger than 35 in good health. The bases are TGTGCCAGCAGCTTGTTTCCTCCGGGACAGTCAACAGATACGCAGTATTTT. Translated, this gives CASSLFPPGQSTDTQYF.